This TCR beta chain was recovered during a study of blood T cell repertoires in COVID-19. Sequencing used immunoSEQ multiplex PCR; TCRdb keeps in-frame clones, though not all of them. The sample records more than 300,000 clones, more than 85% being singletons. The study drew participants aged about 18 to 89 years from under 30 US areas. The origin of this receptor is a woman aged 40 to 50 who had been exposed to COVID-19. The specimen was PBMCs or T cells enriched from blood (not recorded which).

The CDR3, as DNA: TGTGCCATCACCCGCGTCGGACAGGGGGATGGCTACACCTTC. Translated: CAITRVGQGDGYTF. The genes are TRBV10-3 and TRBJ1-2; TRBD1 matches 10 bases. The ends lost 7 bases at V and 6 bases at J; junction bases unmatched: 8. This CDR3 contains 14 residues. Per germline, CDR1 ENHRY and CDR2 SYGVKD.